This T cell receptor beta chain originates from a study of shared clonotypes between healthy human individuals. Broader study findings: Sharing across four donors was highest in naive CD4 (roughly 5%) and lowest in memory CD8 (roughly 0.4%). A generally larger estimated richness was seen in naive subsets than in memory subsets.

The V gene's germline CDR1 is LGHNA and CDR2 YNFKEQ. The CDR3 runs 17 residues. Trimming took off 0 bases at V and 0 bases at J, with 12 bases between the two ends. Only CD45RO-negative cells positively selected for CCR7 counted as naive CD8 cells, so terminally differentiated effector memory CD45RA+ cells were excluded. Clones were sequenced by immunoSEQ multiplex PCR, and TCRdb holds only the in-frame ones, with some missing. The sample has around 2,000,000 clones, about 95% seen once. Worth noting for this clone: Antigen: not known.

This chain uses TRBV4-2 with TRBJ1-3; no firm D call. This clonotype was obtained from a man aged 18-30 years in good health. Sequences were obtained from naive CD8+ T cells sorted from blood. The CDR3 DNA follows: TGTGCCAGCAGCCAAGACATGCGACCTCTCTCTGGAAACACCATATATTTT. Protein product: CASSQDMRPLSGNTIYF.